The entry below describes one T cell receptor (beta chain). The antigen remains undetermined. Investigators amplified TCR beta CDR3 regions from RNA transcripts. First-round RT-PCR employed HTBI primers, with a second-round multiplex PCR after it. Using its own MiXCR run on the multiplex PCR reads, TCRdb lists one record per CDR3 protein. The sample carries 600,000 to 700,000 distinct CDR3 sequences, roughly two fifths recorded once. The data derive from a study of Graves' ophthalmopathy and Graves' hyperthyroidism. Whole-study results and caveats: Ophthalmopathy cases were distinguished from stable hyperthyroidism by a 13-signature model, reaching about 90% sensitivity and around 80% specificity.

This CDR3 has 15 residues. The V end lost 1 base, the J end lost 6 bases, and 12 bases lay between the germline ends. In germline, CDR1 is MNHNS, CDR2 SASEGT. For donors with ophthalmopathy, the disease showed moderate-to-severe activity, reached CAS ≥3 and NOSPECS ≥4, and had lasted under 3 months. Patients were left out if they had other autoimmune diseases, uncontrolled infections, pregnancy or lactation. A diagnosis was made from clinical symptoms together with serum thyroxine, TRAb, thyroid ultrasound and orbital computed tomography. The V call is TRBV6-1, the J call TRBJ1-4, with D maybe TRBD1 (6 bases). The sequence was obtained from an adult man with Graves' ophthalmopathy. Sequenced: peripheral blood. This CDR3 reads CASSEETGSYEKLFF. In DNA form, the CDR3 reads TGTGCCAGCAGTGAAGAAACAGGGTCTTATGAAAAACTGTTTTTT.